The 9 T cell receptor beta chains below come from one sample, sequenced in a study of blood T cell repertoires in COVID-19. Using immunoSEQ multiplex PCR, the repertoire was profiled, and TCRdb retains in-frame clones only, with some absent. This table has 200,000 or so clones, over 70% appearing once. The source material was peripheral blood. The receptors derive from a man between 60 and 75 years old with active or convalescent COVID-19.

The chain employs TRBV29-1 and TRBJ1-2; 7 bases are shared with TRBD1. The CDR3 is made up of 13 amino acids. J gave up 4 bases and V 4 bases, and 6 bases lay outside the gene matches. The germline gives CDR1 SQVTM, CDR2 ANQGSEA. The CDR3 loop is CSVVDHRGYGYTF. The CDR3 region has the DNA TGCAGCGTTGTGGACCACAGGGGCTATGGCTACACCTTC. The full variable domain, in which reference TRBV29-1 and TRBJ1-2 provide the parts outside the CDR3, is SAVISQKPSRDICQRGTSLTIQCQVDSQVTMMFWYRQQPGQSLTLIATANQGSEATYESGFVIDKFPISRPNLTFSTLTVSNMSPEDSSIYLCSVVDHRGYGYTFGSGTRLTVV.

The chain uses TRBV6-2 or TRBV6-3 and TRBJ2-1; 13 bases align to TRBD2. Germline assignment: CDR1 MNHEY and CDR2 SVGEGT. V was pared by 5 bases and J by 12 bases, with 7 bases of the junction left unmatched. The CDR3 is 14 amino acids. The CDR3 reads CASSRTSGGKGQFF. CDR3 DNA sequence: TGTGCCAGCAGTCGGACTAGCGGGGGAAAGGGGCAGTTCTTC.

This chain connects TRBV2 to TRBJ1-1; weak D call: TRBD1 (6 bases). Germline V gene sequence: CDR1 SNHLY, CDR2 FYNNEI. The CDR3 is 14 amino acids. V lost 4 bases, J lost 2 bases, and 11 bases lay in between. CDR3 protein: CASSAQGRNTEAFF. CDR3 coding DNA: TGTGCCAGCAGTGCACAGGGCCGAAACACTGAAGCTTTCTTT. The full variable domain, completed using reference TRBV2 and TRBJ1-1, is EPEVTQTPSHQVTQMGQEVILRCVPISNHLYFYWYRQILGQKVEFLVSFYNNEISEKSEIFDDQFSVERPDGSNFTLKIRSTKLEDSAMYFCASSAQGRNTEAFFGQGTRLTVV.

This clone was observed a handful of times. The chain has TRBV13 and TRBJ2-5, with TRBD1 matching 7 bases. There are 15 residues in the CDR3. V lost 5 bases and J lost 1; bases outside the gene matches: 7. CDR1 is PRHDT, CDR2 FYEKMQ, per germline (reference sequence). CDR3 protein: CASSPRGQRQETQYF. CDR3 coding DNA: TGTGCCAGCAGCCCCCGGGGACAGCGCCAAGAGACCCAGTACTTC.

The chain couples TRBV10-3 to TRBJ2-1, with D unresolved. The V end was cut by 4 bases, the J end by 6 bases, with 13 bases between. The CDR3 totals 14 residues. Germline loops: CDR1 ENHRY, CDR2 SYGVKD. The CDR3 reads CAISARQVSNEQFF. The CDR3 DNA is TGTGCCATCAGTGCAAGGCAGGTCAGCAATGAGCAGTTCTTC.

The V call is TRBV7-9, the J call TRBJ1-2; D gene ambiguous. The germline gives CDR1 SEHNR, CDR2 FQNEAQ (reference sequence). The CDR3 loop spans 14 amino acids. V lost 1 base to trimming and J lost 5 bases, with 11 bases between them. CDR3 loop: CASSLGGIGYGYTF. CDR3 sequence (DNA): TGTGCCAGCAGCTTAGGAGGGATCGGATATGGCTACACCTTC.

The J gene is TRBJ2-7, the V gene TRBV4-1; D perhaps matches TRBD1 (6 bases). The CDR3 totals 12 residues. V lost 9 bases and J lost 4, with 13 bases in between. Germline lookup yields CDR1 MGHRA and CDR2 YSYEKL. CDR3 sequence: CARTDRPYEQYF. The CDR3 DNA is TGCGCCAGGACTGACAGGCCATACGAGCAGTACTTC.

There are a few counts of this clone. DNA of the CDR3: TGTGCCAGCAGCCGACTACCCCCAGGAAACTCCTACAATGAGCAGTTCTTC. This translates into CASSRLPPGNSYNEQFF. The chain links TRBV7-3 to TRBJ2-1; D is perhaps TRBD2 (5 bases). CDR3 length: 17 residues. Trimming shortened V by 5 bases and J by 0 bases, and 17 bases separated the two germline ends. Germline V lookup: CDR1 SGHTA, CDR2 FQGTGA.

This clone has just one count. The chain recombines TRBV6-2 or TRBV6-3 with TRBJ2-4, with D maybe TRBD1 (5 bases). V was cut by 6 bases and J by 0 bases, with 9 bases left in between. Germline V gene data show CDR1 as MNHEY and CDR2 as SVGEGT. The CDR3 runs 14 residues. The chain's CDR3 is CASSLDRAKNIQYF. CDR3 nucleotide sequence: TGTGCCAGCAGCTTAGACAGAGCCAAAAACATTCAGTACTTC.